Following are 23 T cell receptor beta chains from one sample sequenced in a study of blood T cell repertoires in COVID-19. Profiled with immunoSEQ multiplex PCR; TCRdb holds only in-frame clones, not every one. The data hold tens of thousands of clones, with approximately 80% observed a single time. Sequencing used peripheral blood. Every receptor here comes from a man older than 75 with active or convalescent COVID-19.

The V and J genes are TRBV6-5 and TRBJ2-7; 7 bases are a match to TRBD1. Trimming cost V 6 bases and J 3 bases; bases outside gene matches: 5. CDR3 length: 13 residues. Germline assignment: CDR1 MNHEY and CDR2 SVGAGI. The CDR3 region has the DNA TGTGCCAGCAGCCTGGGACAGAGCTACGAGCAGTACTTC. Translating it yields CASSLGQSYEQYF.

This chain uses TRBV18 with TRBJ1-2; 9 bases fit TRBD1. This CDR3 is 14 amino acids long. CDR1 KGHSH and CDR2 LQKENI come from the germline V gene. The V and J ends lost 6 bases and 4 bases, in that order; junction bases with no gene match: 6. The CDR3 region is CASSLSTGGYGYTF. As DNA, the CDR3 is TGTGCCAGCTCCCTATCGACAGGGGGCTATGGCTACACCTTC.

This chain connects TRBV5-1 to TRBJ2-7; 7 bases map to TRBD1. CDR1 and CDR2 (germline): SGHRS, YFSETQ. J was trimmed by 3 bases and V by 2 bases; bases with no gene match: 5. This CDR3 spans 14 amino acids. CDR3 protein: CASSLRQGFYEQYF. The CDR3 coding sequence is TGCGCCAGCAGCTTAAGACAGGGTTTCTACGAGCAGTACTTC.

The count of this clone is one. The chain employs TRBV5-1 and TRBJ2-5, with 7 bases aligning to TRBD2. The CDR3 runs 14 residues. CDR1 and CDR2 from the germline V gene are SGHRS and YFSETQ. The ends lost 4 bases at V and 2 bases at J; junction bases unmatched: 5. CDR3 nucleotides: TGCGCCAGCAGCGTCTCGGGGGGACAAGAGACCCAGTACTTC. Translation gives CASSVSGGQETQYF.

The chain couples TRBV7-2 to TRBJ2-3; TRBD1 matches 9 bases. The germline gives CDR1 SGHTA, CDR2 FQGNSA. J lost 3 bases, V lost 5 bases, and 9 bases had no gene match. This CDR3 is built from 16 residues. In DNA form, the CDR3 reads TGTGCCAGCAGCCCACAGGGGGCGTTAGGTACAGATACGCAGTATTTT. Protein product: CASSPQGALGTDTQYF.

The chain carries TRBV29-1 and TRBJ2-7; possibly TRBD2 for D (8 bases). In germline, CDR1 is SQVTM, CDR2 ANQGSEA. V was trimmed by 7 bases and J by 5 bases, leaving 21 bases between them. The CDR3 runs to 14 residues. As DNA, the CDR3 is TGCAGCGGAGAGACAGGGACTAGTTTCCACGAGCAGTACTTC. The encoded protein is CSGETGTSFHEQYF.

The table lists this clone with a count of one. V is TRBV5-1 and J is TRBJ2-5; 16 bases are a match to TRBD2. V shed 2 bases and J 5 bases; nucleotides not matched to a gene: 6. Germline values: CDR1 SGHRS, CDR2 YFSETQ. The length of the CDR3 is 17 residues. The CDR3 nucleotides are TGCGCCAGCAGCTTAGGGACTAGCGGGGGGGCCTCTGAGACCCAGTACTTC. Amino acids: CASSLGTSGGASETQYF.

This chain uses TRBV18 with TRBJ2-1, with 8 bases fitting TRBD1. Looked up from germline, CDR1 is KGHSH and CDR2 is LQKENI. This CDR3 is 14 amino acids long. V shed 6 bases, J shed 7 bases, and the junction held 8 bases outside the gene matches. In DNA form, the CDR3 reads TGTGCCAGCTCGCCTGAGACAGGGGAAAATGAGCAGTTCTTC. This translates into CASSPETGENEQFF.

The chain recombines TRBV4-3 with TRBJ2-6, with 7 bases that match TRBD1. CDR3 length: 18 amino acids. J lost 0 bases, V lost 3 bases, and 8 bases had no gene match. Per the germline V gene, CDR1 is LGHNA and CDR2 is YSLEER. The CDR3: CASSQVTGTSSGANVLTF. The CDR3 nucleotides are TGCGCCAGCAGCCAGGTGACAGGGACGAGCTCTGGGGCCAACGTCCTGACTTTC.

The chain combines TRBV6-5 with TRBJ2-1; D uncertain. Looked up from germline, CDR1 is MNHEY and CDR2 is SVGAGI. Trimming stripped 5 bases from V and 7 bases from J, with 6 bases between. The length of the CDR3 is 11 residues. CDR3 in amino acids: CASSPLNEQFF. The CDR3 nucleotides read TGTGCCAGCAGTCCCCTAAATGAGCAGTTCTTC.

The rearrangement joins TRBV28 to TRBJ1-2, with 9 positions matching TRBD1. The CDR3 is 14 amino acids. Germline loops: CDR1 MDHEN, CDR2 SYDVKM. With 5 bases clipped from V and 5 bases from J, the junction kept 6 bases outside the gene matches. CDR3 coding DNA: TGTGCCAGCAGTACCCACAGGGGGCGATATGGCTACACCTTC. Residues: CASSTHRGRYGYTF.

J is TRBJ2-6 and V is TRBV5-1, with TRBD1 matching over 9 bases. The CDR3 sequence is 16 residues long. Germline values: CDR1 SGHRS, CDR2 YFSETQ. The J segment lost 0 bases and the V segment lost 3 bases, leaving 1 base of the junction unmatched. The CDR3 DNA reads TGCGCCAGCAGCTCGGACAGGGGCTCTGGGGCCAACGTCCTGACTTTC. Amino acids: CASSSDRGSGANVLTF.

The rearrangement joins TRBV9 to TRBJ2-1; 8 positions agree with TRBD2. V trimming: 3 bases; J trimming: 10 bases; junction bases outside the gene matches: 3. Germline values: CDR1 SGDLS, CDR2 YYNGEE. This CDR3 comprises 12 residues. This CDR3 reads CASSGLAREQFF. The CDR3 DNA is TGTGCCAGCAGCGGACTAGCGCGCGAGCAGTTCTTC.

This chain joins TRBV28 and TRBJ1-3; a weak D match, TRBD1 (5 bases). V shed 3 bases and J shed 0 bases, with 9 bases lying between them. The CDR3 is 15 amino acids. Germline CDR1 reads MDHEN; CDR2 reads SYDVKM. The DNA of the CDR3 is TGTGCCAGCAGTTTGGGGGGAATCTCTGGAAACACCATATATTTT. Translation: CASSLGGISGNTIYF. The full variable domain, completed using reference TRBV28 and TRBJ1-3, is DVKVTQSSRYLVKRTGEKVFLECVQDMDHENMFWYRQDPGLGLRLIYFSYDVKMKEKGDIPEGYSVSREKKERFSLILESASTNQTSMYLCASSLGGISGNTIYFGEGSWLTVV.

The chain links TRBV29-1 to TRBJ2-1; 7 bases are shared with TRBD2. V lost 4 bases to trimming and J lost 3 bases; unmatched junction nucleotides: 6. Germline V CDR1 and CDR2: SQVTM, ANQGSEA. The CDR3 spans 14 residues. The CDR3 sequence: CSVGGGSFYNEQFF. The CDR3 nucleotides read TGCAGCGTTGGAGGCGGGAGTTTCTACAATGAGCAGTTCTTC.

The chain carries TRBV7-2 and TRBJ2-1, with unresolved D. Trimming left V 1 base short and J 10 bases short, with 8 bases between. CDR1 and CDR2 (germline): SGHTA, FQGNSA. CDR3 size: 12 residues. CDR3 nucleotides: TGTGCCAGCAGCTTAGACAGAAGAGAGCAGTTCTTC. This gives the protein CASSLDRREQFF.

The rearrangement links TRBV3-1 (or the pseudogene TRBV3-2) to TRBJ1-1; a weak D match, TRBD1 (6 bases). The CDR3 has 14 amino acids. Trimming removed 3 bases at V and 4 bases at J, with 12 bases between. CDR1 and CDR2 from the germline V gene are LGHDT and YNNKEL (reference sequence). As DNA, the CDR3 is TGTGCCAGCAGCCAGGGAGGGGGGAGCACTGAAGCTTTCTTT. Protein sequence: CASSQGGGSTEAFF.

This chain joins TRBV10-3 and TRBJ2-2; 9 bases fit TRBD1. V shed 4 bases, J shed 6 bases, and the junction held 0 bases outside the gene matches. CDR1 is ENHRY and CDR2 is SYGVKD in the germline V gene. The CDR3 loop spans 13 amino acids. The CDR3 DNA follows: TGTGCCATCAGTGGGACAGGGGCCGGGGAGCTGTTTTTT. Encoded protein: CAISGTGAGELFF.

A note on this clone: Within the sample, other DNA sequences also encode this same CDR3. The V gene is TRBV19, the J gene TRBJ1-5; D may be TRBD1 (6 bases). Between the trimmed V and J ends, which lost 5 bases and 4 bases, there was a span of 12 bases. Germline CDR1 LNHDA, CDR2 SQIVND (reference sequence). The CDR3 is 14 residues long. This chain's CDR3 is CASSLTGPNQPQHF. For the CDR3, the DNA is TGTGCCAGTAGTTTGACAGGACCTAATCAGCCCCAGCATTTT.

As regards this clone: The sample carries other DNA sequences with the same CDR3. The V call is TRBV7-2, the J call TRBJ2-5; D is ambiguous. Per the germline V gene, CDR1 is SGHTA and CDR2 is FQGNSA. V was trimmed by 1 base and J by 5 bases, leaving 8 bases between them. This CDR3 is built from 13 residues. This CDR3 is CASSLGPRETQYF. CDR3 in DNA: TGTGCCAGCAGCTTAGGACCGCGGGAGACCCAGTACTTC.

The chain employs TRBV5-1 and TRBJ1-1; D call uncertain. CDR3 length: 13 residues. V lost 2 bases and J 0 bases, leaving 5 bases between the germline ends. Per the germline V gene, CDR1 is SGHRS and CDR2 is YFSETQ. The CDR3 loop is CASSFEVNTEAFF. DNA for the CDR3: TGCGCCAGCAGCTTTGAGGTGAACACTGAAGCTTTCTTT.

The V gene is TRBV10-3, the J gene TRBJ2-7, with 7 bases aligning to TRBD1. Germline values: CDR1 ENHRY, CDR2 SYGVKD. The CDR3 length is 14 residues. J gave up 0 bases and V 4 bases, and 3 bases lay outside the gene matches. CDR3 DNA: TGTGCCATCAGTGGACAGGGCCTCTCCTACGAGCAGTACTTC. It is translated as CAISGQGLSYEQYF.

V is TRBV11-3 and J is TRBJ1-1, with 7 positions matching TRBD1. J was trimmed by 7 bases and V by 5 bases; bases with no gene match: 7. CDR3 length equals 13 residues. Germline lookup yields CDR1 SGHNT and CDR2 YENEEA. CDR3 nucleotide sequence: TGTGCCAGCAGCCTTAGGGGGCTCAGTGAAGCTTTCTTT. It yields the protein CASSLRGLSEAFF.